This T cell receptor beta chain was recovered during a study of T and B cells in COVID-19 patients. Across the study: Of more than 19 active-infection patients, roughly eleven were critically ill with mechanical ventilation or extracorporeal membrane oxygenation.

TRB rearrangements were amplified by multiplex PCR with BIOMED2 TRB-A/B primers. TCRdb re-called the multiplex PCR reads through MiXCR, storing one row per CDR3 protein. The sample has approximately 3,800 distinct CDR3 sequences, roughly 21% seen once. The CDR3 is made up of 13 amino acids. From germline, CDR1 is MNHEY and CDR2 SVGAGI. The germline V and J ends were trimmed by 5 bases and 7 bases, with 14 bases remaining between them. Each TRB amplification used roughly 220-550 ng of genomic DNA from blood. This clonotype is labeled as medium-sized. Material: blood. J is TRBJ2-5 and V is TRBV6-5; D perhaps matches TRBD2 (5 bases). This TCR derives from a human donor with active COVID-19. CDR3 residues: CASSGAGGGTQYF. The CDR3 coding sequence is TGTGCCAGCAGTGGAGCCGGCGGAGGGACCCAGTACTTC.